The sequence of this T cell receptor beta chain was determined in a study of breast tumors, draining lymph nodes, adjacent tissues. The CDR3 is 12 residues long. V dropped 7 bases and J dropped 3; count of bases not matched to a gene: 5. Germline values: CDR1 DFQATT, CDR2 SNEGSKA (reference sequence). Study results and limitations: Tumors had less TCR diversity than lymph nodes, more than nontumor tissue. Tumor T cell lymph node origin was a supported hypothesis, not proven. The data were judged consistent with most tumor T cells coming from lymph node and expanding in tumor. Luminal-like breast cancer showed significantly higher tumor–nontumor repertoire similarity than basal-like.

TCRdb re-called the multiplex PCR reads through MiXCR, storing one row per CDR3 protein. The sample lists some 150,000 distinct CDR3 sequences, around 35% occurring once. Samples came from axillary lymph nodes draining the breast cancer. Worth noting for this clonotype: The antigen is not known.

The sequenced sample was axillary lymph node tissue. The rearrangement uses TRBV20-1 and TRBJ2-5, with 7 bases aligning to TRBD1. The sequence was obtained from a female donor with breast cancer. Some clones in this sample may be carry-over from other donors' samples. This CDR3 is CSGSGTEETQYF. In nucleotides, the CDR3 is TGCAGTGGATCCGGGACAGAAGAGACCCAGTACTTC.